This T cell receptor (beta chain) comes out of a study of T cells in tuberculosis. About the research overall: CD1B tetramers identified T cells specific for mycobacterial lipid GMM. In South Africa, adults with active tuberculosis were compared with IGRA-negative and latently infected IGRA-positive adolescents.

The CDR3 length is 18 residues. The V segment lost 0 bases and the J segment 0 bases; nucleotides outside the gene matches: 8. Germline V gene data show CDR1 as SGHAT and CDR2 as FQNNGV. Method: immunoSEQ multiplex PCR; TCRdb's copy keeps in-frame clones and lacks some. The data contain 30,000 to 40,000 clones, around 97% of them seen just once; the ten biggest clones take up roughly 6.2%. Note on this clone: Its antigen is unknown.

Study-level results: Active tuberculosis alpha repertoires lay closer to GMM-specific TCRs than controls'.

The specimen was PBMCs. The source is a donor aged 10 to 29 with latent tuberculosis or without tuberculosis infection. The chain employs TRBV11-2 and TRBJ2-1; 7 nucleotides align to TRBD2. CDR3 in amino acids: CASSLDRLSSGSYNEQFF. For the CDR3, the DNA is TGTGCCAGCAGCTTAGATCGTCTTTCTAGCGGCTCCTACAATGAGCAGTTCTTC.